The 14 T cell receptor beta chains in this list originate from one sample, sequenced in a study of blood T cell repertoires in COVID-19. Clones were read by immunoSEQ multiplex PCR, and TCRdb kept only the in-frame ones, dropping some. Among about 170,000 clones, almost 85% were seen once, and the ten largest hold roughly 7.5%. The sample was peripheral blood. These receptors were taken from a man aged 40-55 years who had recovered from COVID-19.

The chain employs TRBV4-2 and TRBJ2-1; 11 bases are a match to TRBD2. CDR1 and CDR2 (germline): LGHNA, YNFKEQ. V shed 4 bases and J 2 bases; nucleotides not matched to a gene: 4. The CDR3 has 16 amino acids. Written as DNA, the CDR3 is TGTGCCAGCAGCCCAAGTAGCGGGAGGGCCTACAATGAGCAGTTCTTC. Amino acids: CASSPSSGRAYNEQFF.

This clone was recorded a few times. CDR3 in amino acids: CASSKPGDTEAFF. As DNA, the CDR3 is TGTGCCAGCAGCAAACCAGGGGACACTGAAGCTTTCTTT. The chain is built from TRBV21-1 and TRBJ1-1; the D segment call TRBD1 is taken from the table without a DNA check. TRBV21-1 is an annotated pseudogene. There are 13 residues in the CDR3.

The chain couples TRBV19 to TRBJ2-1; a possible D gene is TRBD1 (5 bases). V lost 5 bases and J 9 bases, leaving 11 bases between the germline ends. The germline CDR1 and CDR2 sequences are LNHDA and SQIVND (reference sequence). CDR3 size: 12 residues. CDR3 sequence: CASSSGFGEQFF. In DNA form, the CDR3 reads TGTGCCAGTAGTTCAGGGTTCGGTGAGCAGTTCTTC.

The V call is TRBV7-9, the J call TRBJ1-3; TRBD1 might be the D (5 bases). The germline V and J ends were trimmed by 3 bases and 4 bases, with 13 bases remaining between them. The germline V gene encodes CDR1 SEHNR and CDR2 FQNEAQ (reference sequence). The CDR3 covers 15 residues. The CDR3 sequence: CASSLAQGTGNTIYF. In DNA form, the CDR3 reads TGTGCCAGCAGCTTGGCTCAGGGCACCGGAAACACCATATATTTT.

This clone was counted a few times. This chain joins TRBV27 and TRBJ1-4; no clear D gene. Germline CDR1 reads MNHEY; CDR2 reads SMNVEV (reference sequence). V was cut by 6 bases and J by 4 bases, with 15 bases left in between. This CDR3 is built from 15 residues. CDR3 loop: CASRKDPRVNEKLFF. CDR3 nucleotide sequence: TGTGCCAGCAGGAAAGACCCCCGGGTTAATGAAAAACTGTTTTTT.

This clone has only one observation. CDR3 sequence: CASSQGATYEQYF. DNA of the CDR3: TGTGCCAGCAGCCAAGGGGCTACCTACGAGCAGTACTTC. V gene TRBV3-1 (or the pseudogene TRBV3-2) combines with J gene TRBJ2-7, with D unclear. Deletions cut 1 base from V and 2 bases from J, with 6 bases between. Per germline, CDR1 LGHDT and CDR2 YNNKEL (reference sequence). The CDR3 runs 13 residues.

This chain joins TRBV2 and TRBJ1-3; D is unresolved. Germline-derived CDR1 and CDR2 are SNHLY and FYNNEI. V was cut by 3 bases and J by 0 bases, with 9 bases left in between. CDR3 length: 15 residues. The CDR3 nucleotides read TGTGCCAGCAGTGAGAGAGGAACCTCTGGAAACACCATATATTTT. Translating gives CASSERGTSGNTIYF.

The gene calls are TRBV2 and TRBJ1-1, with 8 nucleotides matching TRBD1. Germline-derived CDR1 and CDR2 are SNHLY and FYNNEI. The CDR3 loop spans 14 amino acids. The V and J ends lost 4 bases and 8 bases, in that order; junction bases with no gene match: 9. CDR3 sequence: CASSASGGAPEAFF. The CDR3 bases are TGTGCCAGCAGTGCATCAGGGGGCGCCCCGGAAGCTTTCTTT.

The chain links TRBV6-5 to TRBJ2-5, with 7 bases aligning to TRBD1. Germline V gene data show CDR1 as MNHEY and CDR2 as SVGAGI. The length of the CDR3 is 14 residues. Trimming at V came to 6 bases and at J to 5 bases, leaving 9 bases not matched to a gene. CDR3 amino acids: CASRPTGEWETQYF. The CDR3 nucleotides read TGTGCCAGCAGACCTACAGGGGAGTGGGAGACCCAGTACTTC.

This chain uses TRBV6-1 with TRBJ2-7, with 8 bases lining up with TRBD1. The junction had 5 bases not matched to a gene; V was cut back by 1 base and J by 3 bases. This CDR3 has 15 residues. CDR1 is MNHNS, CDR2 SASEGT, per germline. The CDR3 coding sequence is TGTGCCAGCAGTGAAGGACCAGGGGGCGGCTACGAGCAGTACTTC. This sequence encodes CASSEGPGGGYEQYF.

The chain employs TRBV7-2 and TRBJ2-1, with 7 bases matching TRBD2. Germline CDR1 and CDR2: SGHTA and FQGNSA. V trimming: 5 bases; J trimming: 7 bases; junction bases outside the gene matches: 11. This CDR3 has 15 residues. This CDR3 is CASSQNFGGGNEQFF. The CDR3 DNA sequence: TGTGCCAGCAGCCAGAATTTTGGGGGGGGGAATGAGCAGTTCTTC.

CDR3 nucleotide sequence: TGTGCCAGCAGCCCTAACCTCACAGATACGCAGTATTTT. This codes for CASSPNLTDTQYF. The V gene is TRBV7-9, the J gene TRBJ2-3; D is unresolved. Trimming removed 5 bases at V and 2 bases at J, with 8 bases between. CDR3 length equals 13 residues. CDR1 is SEHNR, CDR2 FQNEAQ, per germline (reference sequence).

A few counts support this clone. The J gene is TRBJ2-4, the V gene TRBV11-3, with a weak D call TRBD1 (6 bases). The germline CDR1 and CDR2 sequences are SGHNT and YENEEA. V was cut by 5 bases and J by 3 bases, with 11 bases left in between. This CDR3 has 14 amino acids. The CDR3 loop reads CASSLDRYKNIQYF. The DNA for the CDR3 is TGTGCCAGCAGCCTGGACAGATACAAAAACATTCAGTACTTC.

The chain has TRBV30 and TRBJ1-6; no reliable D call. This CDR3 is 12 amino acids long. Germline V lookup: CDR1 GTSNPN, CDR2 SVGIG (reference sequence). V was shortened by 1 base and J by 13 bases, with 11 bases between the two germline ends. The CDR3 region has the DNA TGTGCCTGGAGTGAAAGGTGGGCGCCCCTCCACTTT. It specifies CAWSERWAPLHF.